The T cell receptor beta chain under discussion was sequenced for a study of T cell responses to AZD1222 COVID-19 vaccine. Study conclusions and caveats: The donor cohort was predominantly white British with a female majority, and clonal diversity may have been underestimated. Recipients of two AZD1222 doses showed rising Spike-specific TCR breadth and depth.

Whether given at about 4 or about 12 weeks, second doses were pooled. Method: immunoSEQ multiplex PCR; TCRdb's copy keeps in-frame clones and lacks some. The table lists over 95,000 clones, 91% of them singletons. Remarks on this clone: Its antigen is as yet unknown. The sample has other DNA sequences that encode this CDR3 too.

The length of the CDR3 is 13 residues. CDR1 and CDR2 (germline): MNHEY, SVGEGT. Trimming shortened V by 3 bases and J by 4 bases, and 9 bases separated the two germline ends. The rearrangement uses TRBV6-2 or TRBV6-3 and TRBJ2-5; D unresolved. Sequenced here: peripheral blood, sampled 28 days after the second AZD1222 dose. The receptor's source is an adult who received the AZD1222 COVID-19 vaccine. CDR3 DNA: TGTGCCAGCAGTTATGTACCGGGAGAGACCCAGTACTTC. It yields the protein CASSYVPGETQYF.